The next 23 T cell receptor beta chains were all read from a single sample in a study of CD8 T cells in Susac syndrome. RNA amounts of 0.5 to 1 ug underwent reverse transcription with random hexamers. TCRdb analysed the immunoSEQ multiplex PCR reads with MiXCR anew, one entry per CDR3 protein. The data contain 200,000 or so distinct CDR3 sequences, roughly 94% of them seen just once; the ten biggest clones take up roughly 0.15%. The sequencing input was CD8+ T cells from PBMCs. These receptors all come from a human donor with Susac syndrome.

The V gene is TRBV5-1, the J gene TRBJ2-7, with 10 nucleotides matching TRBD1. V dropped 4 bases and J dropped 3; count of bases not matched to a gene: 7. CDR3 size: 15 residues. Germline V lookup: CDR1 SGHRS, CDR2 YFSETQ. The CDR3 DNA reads TGCGCCAGCAGCCTCTACGGGACAGGGGACTACGAGCAGTACTTC. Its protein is CASSLYGTGDYEQYF.

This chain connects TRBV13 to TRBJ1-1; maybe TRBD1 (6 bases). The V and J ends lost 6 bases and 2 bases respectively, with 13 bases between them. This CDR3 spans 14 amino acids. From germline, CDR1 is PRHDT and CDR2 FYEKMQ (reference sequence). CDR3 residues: CASRQRQANTEAFF. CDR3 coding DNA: TGTGCCAGCAGGCAGAGACAGGCAAACACTGAAGCTTTCTTT.

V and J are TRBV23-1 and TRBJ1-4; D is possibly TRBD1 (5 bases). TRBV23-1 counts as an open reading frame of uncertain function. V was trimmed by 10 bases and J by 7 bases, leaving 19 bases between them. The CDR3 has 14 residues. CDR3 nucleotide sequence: TGCGCCACCCGTACCAGGGAAAGCTCTGAAAAACTGTTTTTT. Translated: CATRTRESSEKLFF.

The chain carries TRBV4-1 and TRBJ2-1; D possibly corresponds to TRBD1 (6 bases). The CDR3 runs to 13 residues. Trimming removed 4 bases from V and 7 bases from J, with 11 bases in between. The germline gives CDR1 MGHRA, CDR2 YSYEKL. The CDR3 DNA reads TGCGCCAGCAGCCCCCCCCAGGGGAATGAGCAGTTCTTC. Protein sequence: CASSPPQGNEQFF.

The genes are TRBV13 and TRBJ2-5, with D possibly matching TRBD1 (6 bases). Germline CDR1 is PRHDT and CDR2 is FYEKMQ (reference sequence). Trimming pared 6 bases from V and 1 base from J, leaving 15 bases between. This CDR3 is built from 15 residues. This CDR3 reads CASRGVGQSQETQYF. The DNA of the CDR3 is TGTGCCAGCAGGGGGGTTGGACAGTCCCAAGAGACCCAGTACTTC.

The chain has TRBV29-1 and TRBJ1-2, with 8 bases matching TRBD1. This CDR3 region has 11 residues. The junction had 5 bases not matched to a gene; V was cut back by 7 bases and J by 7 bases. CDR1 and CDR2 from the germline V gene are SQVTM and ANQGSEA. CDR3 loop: CSAQTGAGYTF. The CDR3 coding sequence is TGCAGCGCACAGACAGGGGCTGGCTACACCTTC.

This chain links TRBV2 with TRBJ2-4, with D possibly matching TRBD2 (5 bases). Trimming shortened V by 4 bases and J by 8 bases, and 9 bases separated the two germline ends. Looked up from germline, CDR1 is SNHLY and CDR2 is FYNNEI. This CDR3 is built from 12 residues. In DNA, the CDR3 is TGTGCCAGCAGTGCGGGGTCGGACATTCAGTACTTC. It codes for CASSAGSDIQYF.

Here the CDR3 DNA reads TGTGCCAGCAGCGTAGGGGATCTAAGCAATCAGCCCCAGCATTTT. This codes for CASSVGDLSNQPQHF. The chain recombines TRBV9 with TRBJ1-5; no firm D call. Germline V gives CDR1 SGDLS, CDR2 YYNGEE. The CDR3 loop spans 15 amino acids. Trimming stripped 0 bases from V and 1 base from J, with 8 bases between. Full variable domain (remainder filled in from reference TRBV9 and TRBJ1-5): DSGVTQTPKHLITATGQRVTLRCSPRSGDLSVYWYQQSLDQGLQFLIQYYNGEERAKGNILERFSAQQFPDLHSELNLSSLELGDSALYFCASSVGDLSNQPQHFGDGTRLSIL.

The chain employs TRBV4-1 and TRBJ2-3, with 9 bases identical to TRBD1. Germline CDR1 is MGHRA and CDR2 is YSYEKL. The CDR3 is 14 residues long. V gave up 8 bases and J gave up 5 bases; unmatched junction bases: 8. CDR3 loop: CASQKQGAGDTQYF. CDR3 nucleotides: TGCGCCAGCCAAAAACAGGGGGCTGGAGATACGCAGTATTTT.

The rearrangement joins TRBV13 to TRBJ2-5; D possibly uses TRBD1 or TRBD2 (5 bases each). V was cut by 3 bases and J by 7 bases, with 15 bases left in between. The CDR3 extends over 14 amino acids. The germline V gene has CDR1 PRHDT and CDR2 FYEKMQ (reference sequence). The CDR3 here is CASSFWTRDGTQYF. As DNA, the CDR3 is TGTGCCAGCAGCTTTTGGACCCGGGACGGGACCCAGTACTTC.

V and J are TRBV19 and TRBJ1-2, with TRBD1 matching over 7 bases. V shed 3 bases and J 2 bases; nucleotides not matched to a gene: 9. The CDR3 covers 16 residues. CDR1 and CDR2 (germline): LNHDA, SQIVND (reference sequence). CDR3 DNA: TGTGCCAGTAGTATCCTTTGGGACAGCCACAACTATGGCTACACCTTC. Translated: CASSILWDSHNYGYTF.

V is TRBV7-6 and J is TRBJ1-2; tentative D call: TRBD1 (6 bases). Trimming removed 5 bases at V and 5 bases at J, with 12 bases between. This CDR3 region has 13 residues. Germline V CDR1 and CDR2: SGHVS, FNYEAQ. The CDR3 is CASSPPGVYGYTF. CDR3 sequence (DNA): TGTGCCAGCAGCCCCCCAGGGGTATATGGCTACACCTTC.

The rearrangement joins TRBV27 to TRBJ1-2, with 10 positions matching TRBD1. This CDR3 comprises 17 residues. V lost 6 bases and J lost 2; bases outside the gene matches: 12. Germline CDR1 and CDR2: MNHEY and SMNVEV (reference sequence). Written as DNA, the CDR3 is TGTGCCAGCAGCCTCAGTCGGACAGGGGGGTTAAACTATGGCTACACCTTC. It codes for CASSLSRTGGLNYGYTF.

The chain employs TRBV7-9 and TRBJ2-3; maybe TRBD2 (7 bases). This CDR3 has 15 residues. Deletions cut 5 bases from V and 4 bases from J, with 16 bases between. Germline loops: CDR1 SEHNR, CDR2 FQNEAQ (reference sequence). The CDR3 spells CASSPGAGEPDTQYF. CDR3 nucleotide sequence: TGTGCCAGCAGCCCGGGGGCGGGAGAACCAGATACGCAGTATTTT.

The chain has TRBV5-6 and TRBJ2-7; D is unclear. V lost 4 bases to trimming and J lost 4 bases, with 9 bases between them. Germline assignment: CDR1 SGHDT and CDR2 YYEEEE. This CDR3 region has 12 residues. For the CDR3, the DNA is TGTGCCAGCAGCCTATTTGAATACGAGCAGTACTTC. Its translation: CASSLFEYEQYF.

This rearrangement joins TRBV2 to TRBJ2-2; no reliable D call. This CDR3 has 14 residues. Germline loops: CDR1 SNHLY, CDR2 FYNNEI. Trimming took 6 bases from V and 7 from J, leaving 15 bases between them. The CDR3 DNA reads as TGTGCCAGCAGCCCTCGACGTTTAGGCGGGGAGCTGTTTTTT. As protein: CASSPRRLGGELFF.

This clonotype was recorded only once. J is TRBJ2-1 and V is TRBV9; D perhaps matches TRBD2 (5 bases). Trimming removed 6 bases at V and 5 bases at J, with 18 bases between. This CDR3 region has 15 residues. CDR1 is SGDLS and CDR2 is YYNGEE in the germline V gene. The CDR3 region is CASTSYSAGNNEQFF. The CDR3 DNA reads TGTGCCAGCACTTCCTACTCCGCGGGTAACAATGAGCAGTTCTTC.

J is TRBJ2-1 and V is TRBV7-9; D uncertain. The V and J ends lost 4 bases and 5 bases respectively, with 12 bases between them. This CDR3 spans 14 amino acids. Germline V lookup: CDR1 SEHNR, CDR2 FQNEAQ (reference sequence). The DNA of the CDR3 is TGTGCCAGCAGCTACTTCTTCCCCAACAATGAGCAGTTCTTC. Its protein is CASSYFFPNNEQFF.

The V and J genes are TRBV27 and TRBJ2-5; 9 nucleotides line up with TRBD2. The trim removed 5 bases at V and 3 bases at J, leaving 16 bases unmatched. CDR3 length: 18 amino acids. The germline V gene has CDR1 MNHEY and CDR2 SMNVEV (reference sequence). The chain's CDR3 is CASSPILSGRGSEETQYF. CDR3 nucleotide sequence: TGTGCCAGCAGTCCAATTCTTAGCGGGAGAGGAAGTGAAGAGACCCAGTACTTC.

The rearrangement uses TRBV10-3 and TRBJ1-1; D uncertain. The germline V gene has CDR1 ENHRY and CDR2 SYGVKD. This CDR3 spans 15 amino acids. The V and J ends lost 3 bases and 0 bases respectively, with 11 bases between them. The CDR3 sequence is CAISDSQVMNTEAFF. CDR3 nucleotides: TGTGCCATCAGTGATAGTCAGGTAATGAACACTGAAGCTTTCTTT.

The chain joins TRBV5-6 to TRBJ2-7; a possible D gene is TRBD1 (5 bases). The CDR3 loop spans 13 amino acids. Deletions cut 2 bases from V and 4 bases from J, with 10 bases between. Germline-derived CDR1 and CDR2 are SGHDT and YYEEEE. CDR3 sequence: CASSFLRTYEQYF. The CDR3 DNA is TGTGCCAGCAGCTTTCTAAGGACATACGAGCAGTACTTC.

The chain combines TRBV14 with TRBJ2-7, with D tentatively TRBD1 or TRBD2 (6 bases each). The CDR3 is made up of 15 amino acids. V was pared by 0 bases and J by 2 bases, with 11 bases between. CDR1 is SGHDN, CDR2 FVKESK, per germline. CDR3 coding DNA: TGTGCCAGCAGCCAAGATAACCGGGGGCCCTACGAGCAGTACTTC. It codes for CASSQDNRGPYEQYF.

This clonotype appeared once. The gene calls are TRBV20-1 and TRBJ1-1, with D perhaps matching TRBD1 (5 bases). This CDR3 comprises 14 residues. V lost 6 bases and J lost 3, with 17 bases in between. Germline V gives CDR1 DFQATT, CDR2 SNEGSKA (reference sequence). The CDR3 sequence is CSAAAGAGDTEAFF. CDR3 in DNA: TGCAGTGCCGCCGCCGGGGCGGGAGACACTGAAGCTTTCTTT.